This T cell receptor beta chain was identified during a study of cytomegalovirus exposure and HLA in healthy donors. Deletions cut 0 bases from V and 4 bases from J, with 7 bases between. The V gene's germline CDR1 is SGDLS and CDR2 YYNGEE. The CDR3 sequence is 13 residues long. PCR involved 60 Vbeta and 13 Jbeta primers. Measured with immunoSEQ multiplex PCR; TCRdb has only the in-frame clones, and not every one. Of about 94,000 clones listed, under 80% are singletons. V and J are TRBV9 and TRBJ1-1; D is ambiguous. This clonotype originated in a male donor in good health and CMV-seronegative. The sample consisted of PBMCs. DNA of the CDR3: TGTGCCAGCAGCGTAGCAGGCATCACTGAAGCTTTCTTT. Translating it yields CASSVAGITEAFF. The full variable domain, with the rest looked up from reference TRBV9 and TRBJ1-1, is DSGVTQTPKHLITATGQRVTLRCSPRSGDLSVYWYQQSLDQGLQFLIQYYNGEERAKGNILERFSAQQFPDLHSELNLSSLELGDSALYFCASSVAGITEAFFGQGTRLTVV.